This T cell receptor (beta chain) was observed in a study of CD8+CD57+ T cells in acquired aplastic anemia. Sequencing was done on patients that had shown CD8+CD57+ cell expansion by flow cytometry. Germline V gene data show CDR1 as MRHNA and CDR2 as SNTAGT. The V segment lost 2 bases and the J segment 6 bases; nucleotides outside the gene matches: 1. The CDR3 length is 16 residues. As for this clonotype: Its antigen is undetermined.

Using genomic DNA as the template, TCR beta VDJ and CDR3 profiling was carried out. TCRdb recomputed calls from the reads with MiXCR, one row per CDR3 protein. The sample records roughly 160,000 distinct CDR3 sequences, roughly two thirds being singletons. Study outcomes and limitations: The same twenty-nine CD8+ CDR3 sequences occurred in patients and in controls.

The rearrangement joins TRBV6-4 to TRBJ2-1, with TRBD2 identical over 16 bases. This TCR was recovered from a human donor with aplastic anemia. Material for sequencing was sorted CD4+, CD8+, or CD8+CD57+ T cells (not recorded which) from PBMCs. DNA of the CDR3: TGTGCCAGCAGTGACGGGACTAGCGGGGGGGCCAATGAGCAGTTCTTC. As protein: CASSDGTSGGANEQFF.